One sample yielded the 15 T cell receptor beta chains listed below, sequenced in a study of T cell clones after liver transplantation. Assay used: immunoSEQ multiplex PCR; TCRdb lists only in-frame clones, some missing. This table has roughly 53,000 clones, more than 70% appearing once. This material consisted of CD4+ T cells from blood, taken at the 22-month timepoint. The receptors shown here come from a human patient who received a liver transplant. Some T cells may be the graft donor's.

V and J are TRBV7-6 and TRBJ2-5; 10 bases agree with TRBD1. The length of the CDR3 is 15 residues. V shed 5 bases and J 5 bases; nucleotides not matched to a gene: 8. CDR1 is SGHVS, CDR2 FNYEAQ, per germline. CDR3 in DNA: TGTGCCAGCAGCCACCGACAGGGGGCTTGGGAGACCCAGTACTTC. Its translation is CASSHRQGAWETQYF.

The V gene is TRBV2, the J gene TRBJ1-1; D is possibly TRBD1 (5 bases). The CDR3 totals 15 residues. Germline V lookup: CDR1 SNHLY, CDR2 FYNNEI. Trimming took 7 bases from V and 1 from J, leaving 16 bases between them. The DNA of the CDR3 is TGTGCCAGCATCCAGCCGGGACGGCCGAACACTGAAGCTTTCTTT. Translated: CASIQPGRPNTEAFF.

This clone showed up just a few times. The rearrangement joins TRBV2 to TRBJ1-2; weak D call: TRBD1 (6 bases). This CDR3 comprises 14 residues. Trimming left V 5 bases short and J 6 bases short, with 16 bases between. Germline V CDR1 and CDR2: SNHLY, FYNNEI. DNA for the CDR3: TGTGCCAGCAGTCGTCGGTTGGGGGCGCATGGCTACACCTTC. Residues: CASSRRLGAHGYTF.

The CDR3 sequence: CASSLQQGVQSGNTEAFF. CDR3 in DNA: TGTGCCAGCAGTTTACAACAGGGGGTGCAAAGTGGTAACACTGAAGCTTTCTTT. This sequence joins TRBV21-1 and TRBJ1-1; TRBD1 reflects the table's D call only, with no check against the DNA. TRBV21-1 is designated a pseudogene. The CDR3 loop spans 18 amino acids.

The CDR3 bases are TGTGCCAGTAGTCCGGGCCGCACTCAGCCCCAGCATTTT. It specifies CASSPGRTQPQHF. The genes are TRBV19 and TRBJ1-5; no firm D call. Germline assignment: CDR1 LNHDA and CDR2 SQIVND (reference sequence). This CDR3 is built from 13 residues. V lost 5 bases and J lost 6, with 11 bases in between.

This clone has only a few counts. The genes are TRBV4-1 and TRBJ2-1; a possible D gene is TRBD2 (5 bases). CDR3 length equals 17 residues. Trimming took off 0 bases at V and 0 bases at J, with 12 bases between the two ends. Germline CDR1 reads MGHRA; CDR2 reads YSYEKL. The chain's CDR3 is CASSQDWQRSSYNEQFF. In DNA, the CDR3 is TGCGCCAGCAGCCAAGATTGGCAGCGGAGCTCCTACAATGAGCAGTTCTTC.

The genes are TRBV7-9 and TRBJ2-7; D remains ambiguous. V was cut by 2 bases and J by 4 bases, with 12 bases left in between. Germline CDR1 is SEHNR and CDR2 is FQNEAQ (reference sequence). The CDR3 loop spans 14 amino acids. CDR3 in amino acids: CASSLPGVKYEQYF. The CDR3 DNA is TGTGCCAGCAGCTTACCAGGCGTTAAATACGAGCAGTACTTC. Using reference TRBV7-9 and TRBJ2-7 for the parts outside the CDR3, the full variable domain is DTGVSQNPRHKITKRGQNVTFRCDPISEHNRLYWYRQTLGQGPEFLTYFQNEAQLEKSRLLSDRFSAERPKGSFSTLEIQRTEQGDSAMYLCASSLPGVKYEQYFGPGTRLTVT.

V gene TRBV5-1 combines with J gene TRBJ2-3; tentatively, D is TRBD2 (6 bases). Germline CDR1 and CDR2: SGHRS and YFSETQ. Trimming pared 4 bases from V and 5 bases from J, leaving 14 bases between. The CDR3 sequence is 14 residues long. The CDR3 sequence: CASSTTSLGDTQYF. CDR3 bases: TGCGCCAGCAGCACGACTAGTTTGGGAGATACGCAGTATTTT.

The chain is built from TRBV19 and TRBJ1-1; no definite D call. With 10 bases removed from V and 7 bases from J, the gap between germline ends came to 31 bases. CDR3 length equals 17 residues. The germline V gene has CDR1 LNHDA and CDR2 SQIVND (reference sequence). The CDR3 region has the DNA TGTGCCACCCAGACGCTGGAGGGAGACCCCCTACTCCTTGAAGCTTTCTTT. Amino acids: CATQTLEGDPLLLEAFF.

This clone has a handful of counts. This chain connects TRBV7-2 to TRBJ2-2; D is perhaps TRBD1 (5 bases). This CDR3 is 15 amino acids long. V was trimmed by 8 bases and J by 7 bases, leaving 20 bases between them. Germline loops: CDR1 SGHTA, CDR2 FQGNSA. CDR3 sequence: CASRVWAGSGGELFF. The CDR3 DNA reads as TGTGCCAGCCGAGTGTGGGCAGGGTCGGGCGGGGAGCTGTTTTTT.

This clone came up once. Relative to the germline gene, one junction end is altered; a read error may explain this. This chain joins TRBV28 and TRBJ2-7, with D possibly being TRBD1 (8 bases). The V gene's germline CDR1 is MDHEN and CDR2 SYDVKM. The CDR3 is 15 residues long. The CDR3 bases are TGTGCCAGCAGTGGGGGGGACAGGACGTCCTTCGAGCAGTACTTC. Its protein is CASSGGDRTSFEQYF.

The chain uses TRBV7-9 and TRBJ2-2; D uncertain. There are 17 residues in the CDR3. The germline V and J ends were trimmed by 2 bases and 3 bases, with 16 bases remaining between them. In germline, CDR1 is SEHNR, CDR2 FQNEAQ (reference sequence). The CDR3, as DNA: TGTGCCAGCAGCTTAATGCAGACTCTGGGTTACACCGGGGAGCTGTTTTTT. Its translation is CASSLMQTLGYTGELFF.

This clone was counted once. The chain uses TRBV5-4 and TRBJ2-1; 14 nucleotides match TRBD2. The CDR3 consists of 18 residues. V shed 5 bases and J 7 bases; nucleotides not matched to a gene: 14. Germline assignment: CDR1 SGHNT and CDR2 YYREEE (reference sequence). In DNA form, the CDR3 reads TGTGCCAGCAGGTCCGACCTACGACTAGCGGGGGGGCGAAATGAGCAGTTCTTC. Encoded protein: CASRSDLRLAGGRNEQFF.

V and J are TRBV18 and TRBJ2-2; D might be TRBD2 (6 bases). Germline CDR1 KGHSH, CDR2 LQKENI. The CDR3 is made up of 16 amino acids. The V end was cut by 3 bases, the J end by 4 bases, with 15 bases between. The CDR3 loop is CASSPPGGASTGELFF. The DNA for the CDR3 is TGTGCCAGCTCACCGCCGGGCGGGGCGAGCACCGGGGAGCTGTTTTTT.

V is TRBV6-5 and J is TRBJ2-7; D tentatively fits TRBD1 or TRBD2 (6 bases each). The CDR3 extends over 15 amino acids. Germline V gene data show CDR1 as MNHEY and CDR2 as SVGAGI. V lost 6 bases, J lost 5 bases, and 20 bases lay in between. CDR3 in DNA: TGTGCCAGCAGGGACCGGAGGGGGATGAGAAACGAGCAGTACTTC. It encodes CASRDRRGMRNEQYF.